The clone carrying this T cell receptor (beta chain) was recorded only once. CDR1 is KGHDR and CDR2 is SFDVKD in the germline V gene. The CDR3 has 14 amino acids. The ends were cut back, 3 bases at V and 0 bases at J, with 5 bases in the middle. Cohorts were determined from participant-reported clinical history. This sample is drawn from a study of blood T cell repertoires in COVID-19. Looking at the study overall: T cells, B-cell-depleted T cells, or PBMCs supplied cDNA or gDNA.

Authors' methods: Amplified reference gene primers provided the basis for estimating nucleated cell counts. Profiled with immunoSEQ multiplex PCR; TCRdb holds only in-frame clones, not every one. That table furnishes V, J and clone size, whereas the DNA furnished D and trimming. There are 250,000 to 300,000 clones in the sample; approximately 91% occur only once, and about 2.3% lies in the top ten. The chain has TRBV24-1 and TRBJ1-5; the D is unclear. The sample consisted of PBMCs or T cells enriched from blood (not recorded which). This clonotype originated in a woman aged 40-49 years with acute COVID-19. CDR3 region: CATSDQNSNQPQHF. Written as DNA, the CDR3 is TGTGCCACCAGTGATCAAAATAGCAATCAGCCCCAGCATTTT.